This T cell receptor beta chain was captured in a study of OX40 agonist ivuxolimab in advanced cancers. This CDR3 region has 14 residues. Germline V lookup: CDR1 SNHLY, CDR2 FYNNEI. V lost 2 bases and J 5 bases, leaving 10 bases between the germline ends. Generated by immunoSEQ multiplex PCR, the TCRdb table keeps only in-frame clones and is missing some. The data hold tens of thousands of clones, with approximately 85% observed a single time. The receptor was isolated from an adult with an advanced solid tumor such as melanoma, head and neck, liver or kidney cancer. The chain joins TRBV2 to TRBJ2-1, with D maybe TRBD1 (5 bases). Material: CD4+ or CD8+ T cells sorted from blood, obtained in a trial of the OX40 agonist ivuxolimab. The CDR3 loop is CASSEWTPNNEQFF. The CDR3 DNA sequence: TGTGCCAGCAGTGAATGGACACCAAACAATGAGCAGTTCTTC. The full variable domain, rest sourced from reference TRBV2 and TRBJ2-1, is EPEVTQTPSHQVTQMGQEVILRCVPISNHLYFYWYRQILGQKVEFLVSFYNNEISEKSEIFDDQFSVERPDGSNFTLKIRSTKLEDSAMYFCASSEWTPNNEQFFGPGTRLTVL.